Presented here are 31 T cell receptor beta chains from one specimen sequenced in a study of shared clonotypes between healthy human individuals. Sequenced by immunoSEQ multiplex PCR; TCRdb stores in-frame clones only, minus some. The table shows about 1.5 million clones, with roughly 95% occurring only once. The sequenced sample was naive CD4+ T cells sorted from blood. Subset indicated: CD45RA+ positively selected. These receptors all stem from a man aged 25-40 years in good health.

The CDR3: CASSLAGLGTQYF. CDR3 sequence (DNA): TGTGCCAGCAGCTTGGCAGGGTTAGGGACCCAGTACTTC. The rearrangement uses TRBV5-6 and TRBJ2-5; D might be TRBD1 (5 bases). Germline loops: CDR1 SGHDT, CDR2 YYEEEE. The ends were cut back, 0 bases at V and 7 bases at J, with 10 bases in the middle. CDR3 length: 13 residues.

The chain links TRBV21-1 to TRBJ2-7; no check of the table's D call, TRBD1, against the DNA was made. TRBV21-1 is classified as a pseudogene. CDR3 length equals 18 residues. This chain's CDR3 is CARPSDPRGEGLSCEQYF. CDR3 DNA: TGTGCCAGACCCTCGGATCCCAGGGGCGAAGGACTTAGCTGCGAGCAGTACTTC.

The gene calls are TRBV18 and TRBJ2-1, with TRBD1 matching over 10 bases. V trimming: 0 bases; J trimming: 9 bases; junction bases outside the gene matches: 8. CDR3 length: 16 residues. Germline-derived CDR1 and CDR2 are KGHSH and LQKENI. The CDR3 coding sequence is TGTGCCAGCTCACCACCGAGGGACAGGGGCTTCGGTGAGCAGTTCTTC. It specifies CASSPPRDRGFGEQFF.

The CDR3 protein is CASSIGTRGPDTQYF. The CDR3 nucleotides are TGTGCCAGTAGTATAGGAACAAGGGGCCCAGATACGCAGTATTTT. The rearrangement uses TRBV19 and TRBJ2-3, with D tentatively TRBD1 (5 bases). Germline V lookup: CDR1 LNHDA, CDR2 SQIVND (reference sequence). The CDR3 is made up of 15 amino acids. With 1 base removed from V and 4 bases from J, the gap between germline ends came to 12 bases.

The chain recombines TRBV28 with TRBJ1-1; TRBD1 is a possible D gene (5 bases). V lost 2 bases and J 7 bases, leaving 14 bases between the germline ends. The CDR3 covers 14 residues. Germline-derived CDR1 and CDR2 are MDHEN and SYDVKM. Here the CDR3 DNA reads TGTGCCAGCAGTTTAAGGGGTTGGAATGGTGAAGCTTTCTTT. Residues: CASSLRGWNGEAFF.

The V call is TRBV19, the J call TRBJ2-1; 12 bases align to TRBD2. V shed 9 bases, J shed 8 bases, and the junction held 11 bases outside the gene matches. Germline loops: CDR1 LNHDA, CDR2 SQIVND (reference sequence). This CDR3 contains 15 residues. CDR3 sequence reads: CASGYETSGRDEQFF. The CDR3 nucleotides read TGTGCCAGCGGGTATGAGACTAGCGGGAGAGATGAGCAGTTCTTC.

The rearrangement uses TRBV11-2 and TRBJ1-3; D is possibly TRBD1 (5 bases). The CDR3 has 14 amino acids. Trimming shortened V by 7 bases and J by 7 bases, and 17 bases separated the two germline ends. CDR1 is SGHAT and CDR2 is FQNNGV in the germline V gene. The CDR3 DNA reads as TGTGCCAGCACCCCCGGCGGGGGTGGGAACACCATATATTTT. Its protein product is CASTPGGGGNTIYF.

The chain recombines TRBV4-2 with TRBJ2-7; a possible D gene is TRBD2 (5 bases). The V end lost 4 bases, the J end lost 0 bases, and 7 bases lay between the germline ends. This CDR3 is 13 amino acids long. Germline V gene data show CDR1 as LGHNA and CDR2 as YNFKEQ. CDR3 nucleotide sequence: TGTGCCAGCAGCCGAGGGTCCTCCTACGAGCAGTACTTC. Translated, it gives CASSRGSSYEQYF.

The V and J genes are TRBV9 and TRBJ2-2; D is perhaps TRBD1 (6 bases). The germline gives CDR1 SGDLS, CDR2 YYNGEE. V lost 4 bases and J 4 bases, leaving 14 bases between the germline ends. This CDR3 is built from 15 residues. The CDR3 region has the DNA TGTGCCAGCAGCAGAAGACAGGCTGGCACCGGGGAGCTGTTTTTT. This codes for CASSRRQAGTGELFF.

Points on this clone: Other DNA sequences in the sample encode the same CDR3. The rearrangement uses TRBV5-1 and TRBJ2-7, with a tentative D call TRBD1 (6 bases). Germline-derived CDR1 and CDR2 are SGHRS and YFSETQ. The CDR3 has 14 residues. V dropped 4 bases and J dropped 0 bases, with 11 bases sitting between them. The CDR3 coding sequence is TGCGCCAGCAGCCGAGACAGGAGCTCCTACGAGCAGTACTTC. As protein: CASSRDRSSYEQYF.

This chain connects TRBV7-2 to TRBJ2-1; 14 nucleotides agree with TRBD2. Germline-derived CDR1 and CDR2 are SGHTA and FQGNSA. The CDR3 spans 19 residues. V trimming: 1 base; J trimming: 4 bases; junction bases outside the gene matches: 9. The CDR3 reads CASSLVTRLAGGGYNEQFF. CDR3 DNA: TGTGCCAGCAGCTTAGTAACGAGACTAGCGGGAGGGGGATACAATGAGCAGTTCTTC.

To note about this clone: The same CDR3 also results from other DNA sequences found in this sample. The chain joins TRBV29-1 to TRBJ1-2, with D tentatively TRBD1 (6 bases). The germline CDR1 and CDR2 sequences are SQVTM and ANQGSEA. This CDR3 has 13 amino acids. Trimming removed 5 bases at V and 2 bases at J, with 12 bases between. The CDR3 DNA reads as TGCAGCGTTTTGGGGAGGGGGAACTATGGCTACACCTTC. Its protein is CSVLGRGNYGYTF.

This rearrangement joins TRBV18 to TRBJ1-2; no reliable D call. The V end was cut by 2 bases, the J end by 5 bases, with 9 bases between. The length of the CDR3 is 13 residues. In germline, CDR1 is KGHSH, CDR2 LQKENI. DNA of the CDR3: TGTGCCAGCTCACCAATGGCTGATTATGGCTACACCTTC. This gives the protein CASSPMADYGYTF.

The chain is built from TRBV18 and TRBJ2-5; 9 bases map to TRBD2. Germline V gene lookup returns CDR1 KGHSH and CDR2 LQKENI. This CDR3 spans 16 amino acids. V shed 3 bases and J 3 bases; nucleotides not matched to a gene: 8. In DNA, the CDR3 is TGTGCCAGCTCACCCTTTCTAGCGGGAATAAAAGAGACCCAGTACTTC. Amino acid sequence: CASSPFLAGIKETQYF.

This chain connects TRBV6-1 to TRBJ2-7; D uncertain. The CDR3 sequence is 11 residues long. Germline V gives CDR1 MNHNS, CDR2 SASEGT. V lost 6 bases, J lost 2 bases, and 5 bases lay in between. CDR3 loop: CASRVAYEQYF. The DNA of the CDR3 is TGTGCCAGCAGGGTAGCCTACGAGCAGTACTTC.

V and J are TRBV10-1 and TRBJ2-2; the D gene is possibly TRBD1 (6 bases). The V and J ends lost 3 bases and 6 bases respectively, with 17 bases between them. Germline assignment: CDR1 WNHNN and CDR2 SYGVQD (reference sequence). CDR3 length: 16 amino acids. The CDR3, as DNA: TGCGCCAGCAGTGATGCAACAGGGAAGGGCGCCGGGGAGCTGTTTTTT. Its translation is CASSDATGKGAGELFF.

The V and J genes are TRBV18 and TRBJ2-3; D is possibly TRBD1 (6 bases). V lost 4 bases and J lost 2, with 16 bases in between. The CDR3 loop spans 16 amino acids. Per the germline V gene, CDR1 is KGHSH and CDR2 is LQKENI. Here the CDR3 DNA reads TGTGCCAGCTCACAGTCAGGGGACCGCTTCACAGATACGCAGTATTTT. It is translated as CASSQSGDRFTDTQYF.

This clone was observed a single time. The chain has TRBV5-5 and TRBJ2-1; 13 bases are a match to TRBD2. The trim removed 2 bases at V and 9 bases at J, leaving 5 bases unmatched. This CDR3 spans 15 amino acids. Germline values: CDR1 SGHKS, CDR2 YYEKEE (reference sequence). The CDR3 is CASSFWTSGSSEQFF. The CDR3 nucleotides read TGTGCCAGCAGCTTTTGGACTAGCGGGAGCTCTGAGCAGTTCTTC.

This sequence joins TRBV7-9 and TRBJ2-1, with D perhaps given as TRBD1 or TRBD2 (5 bases each). Germline-derived CDR1 and CDR2 are SEHNR and FQNEAQ (reference sequence). Trimming pared 5 bases from V and 4 bases from J, leaving 24 bases between. CDR3 length equals 18 residues. The CDR3 loop reads CASSQGPHDPLLYNEQFF. CDR3 sequence (DNA): TGTGCCAGCAGCCAGGGACCGCACGATCCGCTGTTGTACAATGAGCAGTTCTTC.

The chain is built from TRBV9 and TRBJ2-7, with 7 bases aligning to TRBD2. The V segment lost 1 base and the J segment 0 bases; nucleotides outside the gene matches: 7. The CDR3 sequence is 16 residues long. Germline V CDR1 and CDR2: SGDLS, YYNGEE. Here the CDR3 reads CASSVKMLAASYEQYF. In DNA, the CDR3 is TGTGCCAGCAGCGTAAAAATGCTAGCGGCCTCCTACGAGCAGTACTTC. Together with reference TRBV9 and TRBJ2-7, the CDR3 gives the full variable domain: DSGVTQTPKHLITATGQRVTLRCSPRSGDLSVYWYQQSLDQGLQFLIQYYNGEERAKGNILERFSAQQFPDLHSELNLSSLELGDSALYFCASSVKMLAASYEQYFGPGTRLTVT.

This clone was found once. The V call is TRBV4-3, the J call TRBJ2-2; weak D call: TRBD2 (5 bases). The CDR3 length is 16 residues. The germline V gene has CDR1 LGHNA and CDR2 YSLEER. Trimming pared 2 bases from V and 3 bases from J, leaving 13 bases between. The CDR3 nucleotides are TGCGCCAGCAGCCAACTTTGGGGAGAGGACACCGGGGAGCTGTTTTTT. Protein: CASSQLWGEDTGELFF.

This chain joins TRBV6-5 and TRBJ2-4, with a possible D match to TRBD1 (7 bases). The germline CDR1 and CDR2 sequences are MNHEY and SVGAGI. This CDR3 spans 13 amino acids. Deletions cut 6 bases from V and 12 bases from J, with 18 bases between. CDR3 protein: CASRAGGGRPQYF. The CDR3 nucleotides are TGTGCCAGCAGAGCCGGAGGGGGCAGGCCTCAGTACTTC.

CDR3 amino acids: CASSSGPTSGSANNEQFF. CDR3 in DNA: TGTGCCAGCAGTTCCGGCCCGACTAGCGGGAGTGCCAACAATGAGCAGTTCTTC. V is TRBV27 and J is TRBJ2-1, with 12 bases fitting TRBD2. Per germline, CDR1 MNHEY and CDR2 SMNVEV (reference sequence). V lost 4 bases to trimming and J lost 5 bases; unmatched junction nucleotides: 12. This CDR3 comprises 18 residues.

This chain connects TRBV9 to TRBJ2-7; TRBD1 might be the D (5 bases). The germline CDR1 and CDR2 sequences are SGDLS and YYNGEE. V lost 4 bases and J lost 5, with 22 bases in between. The CDR3 runs to 16 residues. CDR3 loop: CASSMHFQGFLNEQYF. DNA of the CDR3: TGTGCCAGCAGCATGCATTTTCAGGGTTTTCTCAACGAGCAGTACTTC.

J is TRBJ2-7 and V is TRBV5-4, with D tentatively TRBD2 (6 bases). CDR3 size: 18 residues. The V and J ends lost 3 bases and 2 bases respectively, with 24 bases between them. CDR1 is SGHNT, CDR2 YYREEE, per germline (reference sequence). For the CDR3, the DNA is TGTGCCAGCAGCTCACCCGCCCGGTCCGGGGGAGCCCCCTACGAGCAGTACTTC. Translated: CASSSPARSGGAPYEQYF.

The V call is TRBV9, the J call TRBJ2-2; TRBD1 might be the D (5 bases). Trimming cost V 0 bases and J 1 base, with 16 bases left between them. This CDR3 comprises 18 residues. In germline, CDR1 is SGDLS, CDR2 YYNGEE. In nucleotides, the CDR3 is TGTGCCAGCAGCGTAGTCGGTAAGGACAACTGGAACACCGGGGAGCTGTTTTTT. It translates to CASSVVGKDNWNTGELFF.

The J gene is TRBJ2-7, the V gene TRBV25-1; D unclear. The length of the CDR3 is 11 residues. The germline V and J ends were trimmed by 2 bases and 6 bases, with 5 bases remaining between them. Germline assignment: CDR1 MGHDK and CDR2 SYGVNS. In DNA form, the CDR3 reads TGTGCCAGCAGTGAAGTTAGCGAGCAGTACTTC. Translated: CASSEVSEQYF.

The J gene is TRBJ2-5, the V gene TRBV7-6; no firm D call. V was cut by 2 bases and J by 5 bases, with 9 bases left in between. The CDR3 is 13 residues long. CDR1 and CDR2 from the germline V gene are SGHVS and FNYEAQ. CDR3 loop: CASSLIARETQYF. The CDR3, as DNA: TGTGCCAGCAGCTTAATAGCCCGGGAGACCCAGTACTTC.

The CDR3: CASSSLAGGAYEQYF. The CDR3 bases are TGTGCCAGCAGTTCTCTAGCGGGAGGTGCCTACGAGCAGTACTTC. The V and J genes are TRBV2 and TRBJ2-7; 11 bases are a match to TRBD2. J gave up 2 bases and V 5 bases, and 5 bases lay outside the gene matches. CDR3 length: 15 amino acids. From germline, CDR1 is SNHLY and CDR2 FYNNEI.

V gene TRBV30 combines with J gene TRBJ2-1, with TRBD1 matching 9 bases. Unmatched junction bases numbered 6, after V lost 8 bases and J lost 7 bases. The germline CDR1 and CDR2 sequences are GTSNPN and SVGIG (reference sequence). The CDR3 runs 12 residues. CDR3 bases: TGTGCCGGACACAGGGGGCTGAATGAGCAGTTCTTC. Residues: CAGHRGLNEQFF. Complete variable domain (other parts from reference TRBV30 and TRBJ2-1): SQTIHQWPATLVQPVGSPLSLECTVEGTSNPNLYWYRQAAGRGLQLLFYSVGIGQISSEVPQNLSASRPQDRQFILSSKKLLLSDSGFYLCAGHRGLNEQFFGPGTRLTVL.

This clone was recorded only once. V and J are TRBV5-1 and TRBJ2-5; 8 bases line up with TRBD1. CDR3 length: 15 residues. V was clipped by 4 bases and J by 3 bases; unmatched bases: 8. Germline CDR1 reads SGHRS; CDR2 reads YFSETQ. The CDR3 nucleotides are TGCGCCAGCAGCCGGGGACAGGCTCGGGAAGAGACCCAGTACTTC. Its translation: CASSRGQAREETQYF.